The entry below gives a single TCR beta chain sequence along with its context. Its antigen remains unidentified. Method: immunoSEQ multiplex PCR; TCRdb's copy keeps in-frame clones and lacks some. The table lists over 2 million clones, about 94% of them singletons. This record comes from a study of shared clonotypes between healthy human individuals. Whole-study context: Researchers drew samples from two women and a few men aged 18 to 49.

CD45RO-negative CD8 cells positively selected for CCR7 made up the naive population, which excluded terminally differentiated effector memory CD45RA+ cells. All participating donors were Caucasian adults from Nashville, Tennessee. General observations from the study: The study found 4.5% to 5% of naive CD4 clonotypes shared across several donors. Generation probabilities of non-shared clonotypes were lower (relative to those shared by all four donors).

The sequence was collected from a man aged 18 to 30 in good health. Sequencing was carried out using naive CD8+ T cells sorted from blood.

The CDR3 is CASGFGLGRIGEQFF. The CDR3 bases are TGTGCTAGTGGTTTTGGACTAGGTCGGATCGGTGAGCAGTTCTTC. This rearrangement joins TRBV12-5 to TRBJ2-1; 7 nucleotides line up with TRBD2. Germline V lookup: CDR1 LGHNT, CDR2 FRNRAP. The junction had 11 bases not matched to a gene; V was cut back by 3 bases and J by 9 bases. The CDR3 runs to 15 residues.